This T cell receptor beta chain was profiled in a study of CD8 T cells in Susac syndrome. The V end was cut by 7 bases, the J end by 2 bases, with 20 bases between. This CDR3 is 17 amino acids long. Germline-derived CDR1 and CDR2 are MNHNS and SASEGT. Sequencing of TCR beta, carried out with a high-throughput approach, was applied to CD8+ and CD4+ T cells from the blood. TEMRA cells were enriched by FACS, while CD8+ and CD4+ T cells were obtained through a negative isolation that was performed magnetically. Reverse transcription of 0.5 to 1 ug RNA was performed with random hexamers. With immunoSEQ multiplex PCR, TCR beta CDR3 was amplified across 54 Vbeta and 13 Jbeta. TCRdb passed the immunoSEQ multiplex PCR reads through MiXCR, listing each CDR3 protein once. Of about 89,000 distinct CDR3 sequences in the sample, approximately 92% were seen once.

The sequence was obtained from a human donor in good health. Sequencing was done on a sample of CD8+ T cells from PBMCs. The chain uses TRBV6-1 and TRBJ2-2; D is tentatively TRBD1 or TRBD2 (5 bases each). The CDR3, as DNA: TGTGCCAGCACCCCGGCCGGGTCAGGGAGCAACACCGGGGAGCTGTTTTTT. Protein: CASTPAGSGSNTGELFF.